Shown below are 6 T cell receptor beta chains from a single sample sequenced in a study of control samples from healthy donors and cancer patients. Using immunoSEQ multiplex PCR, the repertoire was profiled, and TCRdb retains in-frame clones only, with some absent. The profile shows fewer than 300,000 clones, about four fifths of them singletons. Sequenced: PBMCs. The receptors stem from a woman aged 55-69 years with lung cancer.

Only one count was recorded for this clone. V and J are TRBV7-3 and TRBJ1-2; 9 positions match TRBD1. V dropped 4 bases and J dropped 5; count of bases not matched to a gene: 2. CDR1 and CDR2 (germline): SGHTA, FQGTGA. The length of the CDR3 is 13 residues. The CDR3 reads CASSSGQGYGYTF. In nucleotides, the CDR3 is TGTGCCAGCAGCTCCGGACAGGGGTATGGCTACACCTTC.

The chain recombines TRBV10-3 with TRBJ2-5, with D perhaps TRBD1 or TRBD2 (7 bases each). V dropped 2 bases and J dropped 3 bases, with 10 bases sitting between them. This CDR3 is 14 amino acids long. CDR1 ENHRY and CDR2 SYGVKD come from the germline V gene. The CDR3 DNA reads TGTGCCATCAGTGAGAGCGGGACAGAAGAGACCCAGTACTTC. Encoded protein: CAISESGTEETQYF.

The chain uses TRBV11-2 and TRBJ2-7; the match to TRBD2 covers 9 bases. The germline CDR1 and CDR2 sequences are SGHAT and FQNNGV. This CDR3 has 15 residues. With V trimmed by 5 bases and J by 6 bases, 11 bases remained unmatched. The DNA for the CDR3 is TGTGCCAGCAGCCTTGAAAGCGGGGGGCGGGCCGAGCAGTACTTC. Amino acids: CASSLESGGRAEQYF.

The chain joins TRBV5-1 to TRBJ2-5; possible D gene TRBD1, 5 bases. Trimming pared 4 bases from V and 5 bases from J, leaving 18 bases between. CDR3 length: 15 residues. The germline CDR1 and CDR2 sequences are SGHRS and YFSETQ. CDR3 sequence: CASSLSEGVWETQYF. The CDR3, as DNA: TGCGCCAGCAGCCTCTCAGAAGGGGTTTGGGAGACCCAGTACTTC.

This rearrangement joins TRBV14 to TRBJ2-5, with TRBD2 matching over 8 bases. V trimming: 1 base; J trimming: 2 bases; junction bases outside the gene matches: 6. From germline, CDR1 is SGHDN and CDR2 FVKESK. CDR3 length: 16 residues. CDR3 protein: CASSQALTSGQETQYF. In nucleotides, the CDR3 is TGTGCCAGCAGCCAAGCGTTAACTAGCGGTCAAGAGACCCAGTACTTC.

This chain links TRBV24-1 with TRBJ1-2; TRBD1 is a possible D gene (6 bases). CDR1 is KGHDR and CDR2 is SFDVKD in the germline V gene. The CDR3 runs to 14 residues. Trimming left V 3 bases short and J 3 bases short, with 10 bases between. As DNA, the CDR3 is TGTGCCACCAGTGATGGCCAGGGGTACTATGGCTACACCTTC. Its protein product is CATSDGQGYYGYTF.